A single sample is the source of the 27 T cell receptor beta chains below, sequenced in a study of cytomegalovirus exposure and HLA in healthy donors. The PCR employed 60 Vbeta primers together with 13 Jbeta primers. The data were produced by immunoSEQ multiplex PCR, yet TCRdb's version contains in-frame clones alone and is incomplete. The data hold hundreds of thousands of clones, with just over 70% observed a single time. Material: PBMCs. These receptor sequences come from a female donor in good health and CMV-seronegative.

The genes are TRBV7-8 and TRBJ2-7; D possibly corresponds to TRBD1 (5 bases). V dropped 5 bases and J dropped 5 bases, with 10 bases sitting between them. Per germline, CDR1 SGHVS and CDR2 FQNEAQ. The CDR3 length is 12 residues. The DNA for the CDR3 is TGTGCCAGCAGCCCCTCGACAGACGAGCAGTACTTC. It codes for CASSPSTDEQYF.

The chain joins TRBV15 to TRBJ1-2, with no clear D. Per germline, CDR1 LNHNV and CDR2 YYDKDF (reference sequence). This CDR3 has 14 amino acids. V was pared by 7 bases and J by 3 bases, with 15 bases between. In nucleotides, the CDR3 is TGTGCCACCAATCGTTTTAAATCAGACTATGGCTACACCTTC. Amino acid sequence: CATNRFKSDYGYTF.

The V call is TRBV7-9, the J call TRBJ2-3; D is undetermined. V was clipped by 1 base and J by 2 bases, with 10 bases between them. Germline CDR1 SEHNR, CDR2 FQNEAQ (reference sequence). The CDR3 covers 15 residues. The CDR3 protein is CASSLVGDSTDTQYF. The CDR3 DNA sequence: TGTGCCAGCAGCTTAGTTGGAGACTCCACAGATACGCAGTATTTT.

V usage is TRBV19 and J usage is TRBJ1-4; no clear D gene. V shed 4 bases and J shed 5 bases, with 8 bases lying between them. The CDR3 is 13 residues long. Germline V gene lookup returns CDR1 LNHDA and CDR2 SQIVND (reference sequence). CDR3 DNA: TGTGCCAGTAGTACTCAGTACAATGAAAAACTGTTTTTT. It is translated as CASSTQYNEKLFF.

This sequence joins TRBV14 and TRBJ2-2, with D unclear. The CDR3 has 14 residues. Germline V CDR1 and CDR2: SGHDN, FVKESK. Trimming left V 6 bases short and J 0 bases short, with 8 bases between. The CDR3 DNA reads TGTGCCAGCAGTAGTTCCACGAACACCGGGGAGCTGTTTTTT. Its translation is CASSSSTNTGELFF.

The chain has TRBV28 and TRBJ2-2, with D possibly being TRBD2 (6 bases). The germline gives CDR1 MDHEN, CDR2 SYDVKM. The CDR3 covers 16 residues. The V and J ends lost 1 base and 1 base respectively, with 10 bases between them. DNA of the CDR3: TGTGCCAGCAGTTTATCAGTGGGAGGGAACACCGGGGAGCTGTTTTTT. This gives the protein CASSLSVGGNTGELFF.

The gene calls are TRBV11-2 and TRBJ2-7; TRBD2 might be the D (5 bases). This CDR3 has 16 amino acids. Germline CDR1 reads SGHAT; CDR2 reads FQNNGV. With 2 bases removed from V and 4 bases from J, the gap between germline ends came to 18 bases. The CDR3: CASSLLTGRRPYEQYF. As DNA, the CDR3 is TGTGCCAGCAGCTTACTCACGGGGAGACGGCCATACGAGCAGTACTTC.

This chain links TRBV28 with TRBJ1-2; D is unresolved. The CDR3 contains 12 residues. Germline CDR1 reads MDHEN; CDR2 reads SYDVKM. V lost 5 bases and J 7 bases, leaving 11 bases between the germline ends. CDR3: CASSGMAGGYTF. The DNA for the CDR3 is TGTGCCAGCAGTGGCATGGCGGGTGGCTACACCTTC.

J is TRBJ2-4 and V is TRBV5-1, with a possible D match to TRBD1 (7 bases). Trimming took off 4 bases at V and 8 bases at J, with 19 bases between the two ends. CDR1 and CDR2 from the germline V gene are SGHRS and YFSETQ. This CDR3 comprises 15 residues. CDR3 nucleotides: TGCGCCAGCAGCCCTCCAGGGGGGAAGAACGACATTCAGTACTTC. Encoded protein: CASSPPGGKNDIQYF.

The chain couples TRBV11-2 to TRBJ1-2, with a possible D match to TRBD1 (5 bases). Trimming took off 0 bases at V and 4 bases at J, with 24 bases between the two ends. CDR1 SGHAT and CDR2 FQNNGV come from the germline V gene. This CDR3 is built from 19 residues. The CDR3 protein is CASSLDGAQEDRLGYGYTF. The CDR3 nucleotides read TGTGCCAGCAGCTTAGATGGGGCCCAGGAAGATAGACTGGGCTATGGCTACACCTTC.

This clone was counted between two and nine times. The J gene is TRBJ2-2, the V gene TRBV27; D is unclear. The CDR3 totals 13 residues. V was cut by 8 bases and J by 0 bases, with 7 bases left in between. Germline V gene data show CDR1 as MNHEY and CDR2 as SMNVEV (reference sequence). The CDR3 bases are TGTGCCAGCTCCCCTACGAACACCGGGGAGCTGTTTTTT. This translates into CASSPTNTGELFF.

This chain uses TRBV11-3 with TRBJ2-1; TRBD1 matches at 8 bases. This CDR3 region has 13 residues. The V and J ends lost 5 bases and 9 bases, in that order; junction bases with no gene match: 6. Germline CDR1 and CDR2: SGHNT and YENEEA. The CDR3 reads CASSARDRGEQFF. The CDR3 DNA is TGTGCCAGCAGCGCAAGAGACAGGGGTGAGCAGTTCTTC.

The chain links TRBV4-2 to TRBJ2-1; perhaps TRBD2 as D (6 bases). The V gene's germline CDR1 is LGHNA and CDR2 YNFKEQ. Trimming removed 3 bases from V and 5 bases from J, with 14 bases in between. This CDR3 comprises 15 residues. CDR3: CASSHVTGENNEQFF. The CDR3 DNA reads TGTGCCAGCAGCCACGTTACGGGAGAGAACAATGAGCAGTTCTTC.

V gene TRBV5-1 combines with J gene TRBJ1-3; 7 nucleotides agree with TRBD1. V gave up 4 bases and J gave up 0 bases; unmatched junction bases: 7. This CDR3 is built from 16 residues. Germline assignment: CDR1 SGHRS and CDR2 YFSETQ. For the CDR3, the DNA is TGCGCCAGCAGCCAGGGGACAGTTAGCTCTGGAAACACCATATATTTT. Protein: CASSQGTVSSGNTIYF.

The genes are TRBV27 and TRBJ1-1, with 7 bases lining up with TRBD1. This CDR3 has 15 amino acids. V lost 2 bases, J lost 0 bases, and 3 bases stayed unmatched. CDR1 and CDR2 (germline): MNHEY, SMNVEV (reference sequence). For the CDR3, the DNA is TGTGCCAGCAGTTTAACAGGGGCCCTGAACACTGAAGCTTTCTTT. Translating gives CASSLTGALNTEAFF.

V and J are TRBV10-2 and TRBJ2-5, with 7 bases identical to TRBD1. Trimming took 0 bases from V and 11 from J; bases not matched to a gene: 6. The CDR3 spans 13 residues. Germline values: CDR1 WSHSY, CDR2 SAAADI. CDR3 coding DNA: TGCGCCAGCAGTGAGTCGAGACAGGGCCCTCAGTACTTC. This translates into CASSESRQGPQYF.

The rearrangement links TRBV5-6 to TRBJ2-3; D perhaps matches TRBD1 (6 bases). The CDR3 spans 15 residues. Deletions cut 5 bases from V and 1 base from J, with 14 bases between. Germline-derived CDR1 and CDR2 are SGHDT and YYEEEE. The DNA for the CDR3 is TGTGCCAGCAGACCTACAGGGTTGGGCACAGATACGCAGTATTTT. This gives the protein CASRPTGLGTDTQYF.

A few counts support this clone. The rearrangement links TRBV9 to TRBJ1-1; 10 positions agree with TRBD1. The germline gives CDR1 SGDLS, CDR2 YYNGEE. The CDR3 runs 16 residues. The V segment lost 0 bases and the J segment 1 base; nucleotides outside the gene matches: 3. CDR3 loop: CASSVGTGGWNTEAFF. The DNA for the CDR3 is TGTGCCAGCAGCGTAGGGACAGGGGGATGGAACACTGAAGCTTTCTTT.

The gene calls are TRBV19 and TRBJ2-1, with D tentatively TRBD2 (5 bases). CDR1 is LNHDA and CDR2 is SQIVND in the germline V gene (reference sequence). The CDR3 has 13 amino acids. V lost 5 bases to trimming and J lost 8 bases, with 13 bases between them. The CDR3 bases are TGTGCCAGTAGTCCAAGGGCGAGGGATGAGCAGTTCTTC. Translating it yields CASSPRARDEQFF.

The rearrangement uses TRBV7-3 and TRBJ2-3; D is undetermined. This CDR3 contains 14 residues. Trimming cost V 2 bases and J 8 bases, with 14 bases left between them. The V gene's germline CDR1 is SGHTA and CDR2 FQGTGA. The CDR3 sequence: CASSLPGVRSTQYF. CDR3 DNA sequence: TGTGCCAGCAGCTTACCTGGAGTGCGCAGTACGCAGTATTTT.

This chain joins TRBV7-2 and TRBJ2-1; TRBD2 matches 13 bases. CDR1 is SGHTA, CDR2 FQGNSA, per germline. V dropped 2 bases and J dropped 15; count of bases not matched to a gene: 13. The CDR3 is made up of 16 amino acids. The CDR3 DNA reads TGTGCCAGCAGCTTATCAGGGGGTGGACTAGCGGGAGAGGGGTTCTTC. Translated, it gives CASSLSGGGLAGEGFF.

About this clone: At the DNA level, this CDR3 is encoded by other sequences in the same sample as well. CDR3 protein: CASRLLAGSTDTQYF. For the CDR3, the DNA is TGTGCCAGCAGATTACTAGCGGGAAGCACAGATACGCAGTATTTT. This chain uses TRBV2 with TRBJ2-3; 10 bases agree with TRBD2. This CDR3 has 15 amino acids. Trimming took 6 bases from V and 0 from J; bases not matched to a gene: 3. Germline V gene data show CDR1 as SNHLY and CDR2 as FYNNEI.

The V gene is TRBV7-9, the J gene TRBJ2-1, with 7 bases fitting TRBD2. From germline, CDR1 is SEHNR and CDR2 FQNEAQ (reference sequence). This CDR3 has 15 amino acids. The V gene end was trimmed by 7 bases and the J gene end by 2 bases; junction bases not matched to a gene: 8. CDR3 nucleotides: TGTGCCAGCATTGGGGGGGACCATCCCTACAATGAGCAGTTCTTC. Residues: CASIGGDHPYNEQFF.

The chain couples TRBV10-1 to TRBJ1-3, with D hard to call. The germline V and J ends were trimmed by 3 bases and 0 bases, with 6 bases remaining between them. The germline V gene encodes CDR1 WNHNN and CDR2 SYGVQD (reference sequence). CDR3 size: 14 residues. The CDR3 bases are TGCGCCAGCAGTGAAGGAGGCTCTGGAAACACCATATATTTT. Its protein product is CASSEGGSGNTIYF.

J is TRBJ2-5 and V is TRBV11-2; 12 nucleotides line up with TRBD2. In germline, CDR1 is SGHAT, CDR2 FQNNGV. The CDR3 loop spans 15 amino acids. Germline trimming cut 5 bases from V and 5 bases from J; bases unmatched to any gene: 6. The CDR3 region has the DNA TGTGCCAGCAGCCCCCGACTAGCGGGAGTTGAGACCCAGTACTTC. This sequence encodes CASSPRLAGVETQYF.

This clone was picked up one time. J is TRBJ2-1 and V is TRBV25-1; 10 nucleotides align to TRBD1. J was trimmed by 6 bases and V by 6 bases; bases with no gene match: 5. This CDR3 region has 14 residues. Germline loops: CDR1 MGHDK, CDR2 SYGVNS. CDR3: CASRERDRGNEQFF. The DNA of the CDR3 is TGTGCCAGCAGAGAACGGGACAGGGGCAATGAGCAGTTCTTC.

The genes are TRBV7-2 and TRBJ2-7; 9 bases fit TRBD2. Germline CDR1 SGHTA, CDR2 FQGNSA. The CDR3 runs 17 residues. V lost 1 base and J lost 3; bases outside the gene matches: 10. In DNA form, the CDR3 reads TGTGCCAGCAGCTTAGGCCGGGGCGGGAGGGTAATCTACGAGCAGTACTTC. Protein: CASSLGRGGRVIYEQYF.